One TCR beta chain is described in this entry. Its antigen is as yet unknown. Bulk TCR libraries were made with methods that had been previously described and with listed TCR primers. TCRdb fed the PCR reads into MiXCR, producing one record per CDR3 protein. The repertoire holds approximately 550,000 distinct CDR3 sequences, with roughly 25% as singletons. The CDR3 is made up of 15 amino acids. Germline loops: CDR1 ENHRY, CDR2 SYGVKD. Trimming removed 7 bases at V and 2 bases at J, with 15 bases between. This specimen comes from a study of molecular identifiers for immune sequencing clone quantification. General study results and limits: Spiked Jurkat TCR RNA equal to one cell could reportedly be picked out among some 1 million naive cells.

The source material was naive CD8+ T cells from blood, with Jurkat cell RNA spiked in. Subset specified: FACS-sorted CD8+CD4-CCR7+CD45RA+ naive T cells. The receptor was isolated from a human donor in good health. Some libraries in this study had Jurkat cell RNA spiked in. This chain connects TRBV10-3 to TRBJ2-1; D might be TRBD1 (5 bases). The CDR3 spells CAIKNKDMTYNEQFF. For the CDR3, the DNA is TGTGCCATCAAAAACAAGGACATGACCTACAATGAGCAGTTCTTC.